A single sample gave rise to the 13 T cell receptor beta chains below, sequenced in a study of blood T cell repertoires in COVID-19. Clones were read by immunoSEQ multiplex PCR, and TCRdb kept only the in-frame ones, dropping some. Seen here are 90,000 to 95,000 clones, more than 70% observed once, and the top ten hold approximately 4.8%. The specimen sequenced was peripheral blood. The receptors were gathered from a woman older than 75 with active COVID-19.

The V gene is TRBV19, the J gene TRBJ1-1; D may be TRBD1 (5 bases). V was pared by 6 bases and J by 5 bases, with 16 bases between. The CDR3 spans 14 residues. CDR1 and CDR2 from the germline V gene are LNHDA and SQIVND (reference sequence). The DNA of the CDR3 is TGTGCCAGTAGACCGCGGGGGAAGGTGACTGAAGCTTTCTTT. As protein: CASRPRGKVTEAFF.

The J gene is TRBJ2-3, the V gene TRBV25-1, with D maybe TRBD1 (6 bases). Looked up from germline, CDR1 is MGHDK and CDR2 is SYGVNS. This CDR3 spans 15 amino acids. Between the trimmed V and J ends, which lost 6 bases and 1 base, there was a span of 14 bases. The CDR3 region is CASRNSGVRTDTQYF. Here the CDR3 DNA reads TGTGCCAGCAGGAACTCAGGGGTCCGCACAGATACGCAGTATTTT.

This chain links TRBV6-2 or TRBV6-3 with TRBJ2-2, with a possible D match to TRBD1 (6 bases). Germline values: CDR1 MNHEY, CDR2 SVGEGT. The CDR3 is 13 amino acids. Trimming took off 5 bases at V and 6 bases at J, with 10 bases between the two ends. CDR3 sequence (DNA): TGTGCCAGCAGTCAGGGGTTCTCCGGGGAGCTGTTTTTT. Its translation: CASSQGFSGELFF.

The chain couples TRBV20-1 to TRBJ1-6, with D perhaps TRBD1 (6 bases). Germline V gene data show CDR1 as DFQATT and CDR2 as SNEGSKA (reference sequence). This CDR3 has 13 residues. V was pared by 3 bases and J by 13 bases, with 16 bases between. The CDR3 spells CSASPGAGSPLHF. The DNA for the CDR3 is TGCAGTGCTAGTCCAGGGGCAGGTAGTCCCCTCCACTTT.

The chain links TRBV3-1 (or the pseudogene TRBV3-2) to TRBJ1-2, with 10 bases aligning to TRBD1. The CDR3 has 14 amino acids. After removal of 6 bases from V and 6 bases from J, the junction contained 7 bases not matched to a gene. Germline V gives CDR1 LGHDT, CDR2 YNNKEL (reference sequence). CDR3 bases: TGTGCCAGCAGGAGAGGAGGGACAGGGGATGGCTACACCTTC. Translating gives CASRRGGTGDGYTF.

The V and J genes are TRBV5-6 and TRBJ2-2, with 7 bases aligning to TRBD1. Germline V gene sequence: CDR1 SGHDT, CDR2 YYEEEE. Trimming cost V 1 base and J 0 bases; bases outside gene matches: 6. The CDR3 runs to 17 residues. The CDR3 bases are TGTGCCAGCAGCTTGCGACGGACAGGAACGAACACCGGGGAGCTGTTTTTT. It codes for CASSLRRTGTNTGELFF.

The gene calls are TRBV5-1 and TRBJ2-1; tentative D call: TRBD1 (5 bases). The germline V and J ends were trimmed by 2 bases and 1 base, with 7 bases remaining between them. CDR1 is SGHRS, CDR2 YFSETQ, per germline. The CDR3 runs 14 residues. CDR3 DNA sequence: TGCGCCAGCAGCTTAGACAGTTCCTACAATGAGCAGTTCTTC. Translation: CASSLDSSYNEQFF.

The chain recombines TRBV18 with TRBJ2-7; a possible D gene is TRBD2 (6 bases). CDR1 is KGHSH and CDR2 is LQKENI in the germline V gene. V lost 1 base, J lost 2 bases, and 15 bases lay in between. The CDR3 is made up of 16 amino acids. The CDR3 DNA reads as TGTGCCAGCTCACCACTTACTGGGACTTCGACCTACGAGCAGTACTTC. Amino acid sequence: CASSPLTGTSTYEQYF.

This clone was found once. The rearrangement joins TRBV27 to TRBJ2-1; 10 nucleotides match TRBD2. This CDR3 contains 15 residues. Germline V gene data show CDR1 as MNHEY and CDR2 as SMNVEV (reference sequence). Unmatched junction bases numbered 7, after V lost 3 bases and J lost 8 bases. CDR3 protein: CASSFMASGSHEQFF. In DNA, the CDR3 is TGTGCCAGCAGTTTTATGGCTAGCGGGAGCCATGAGCAGTTCTTC.

This sequence joins TRBV6-5 and TRBJ2-1, with 10 bases fitting TRBD2. In germline, CDR1 is MNHEY, CDR2 SVGAGI. This CDR3 is 15 amino acids long. J gave up 12 bases and V 6 bases, and 14 bases lay outside the gene matches. In DNA form, the CDR3 reads TGTGCCAGCAGACGTCTAGCGGGAGAAGGGGTGAGGCAGTTCTTC. Amino acid sequence: CASRRLAGEGVRQFF.

V and J are TRBV5-1 and TRBJ1-1; possibly TRBD1 for D (6 bases). V was cut by 3 bases and J by 1 base, with 13 bases left in between. The CDR3 has 15 residues. CDR1 and CDR2 from the germline V gene are SGHRS and YFSETQ. The CDR3 protein is CASSWTGTTNTEAFF. CDR3 DNA: TGCGCCAGCAGCTGGACCGGGACAACGAACACTGAAGCTTTCTTT. Full variable domain (remainder filled in from reference TRBV5-1 and TRBJ1-1): KAGVTQTPRYLIKTRGQQVTLSCSPISGHRSVSWYQQTPGQGLQFLFEYFSETQRNKGNFPGRFSGRQFSNSRSEMNVSTLELGDSALYLCASSWTGTTNTEAFFGQGTRLTVV.

The rearrangement joins TRBV19 to TRBJ2-7, with TRBD2 matching over 10 bases. The CDR3 consists of 15 residues. Germline lookup yields CDR1 LNHDA and CDR2 SQIVND (reference sequence). V gave up 7 bases and J gave up 6 bases; unmatched junction bases: 12. The CDR3 DNA reads TGTGCCAGTACGGGGCTACTAGCGGGATTGGCCGAGCAGTACTTC. Residues: CASTGLLAGLAEQYF.

For the CDR3, the DNA is TGTGCCACCAGCACTGAGAGGACTCGGTTGAGCGGGGAGCTGTTTTTT. This codes for CATSTERTRLSGELFF. This chain uses TRBV15 with TRBJ2-2; possibly TRBD2 for D (5 bases). The CDR3 has 16 amino acids. Per the germline V gene, CDR1 is LNHNV and CDR2 is YYDKDF (reference sequence). Trimming cost V 4 bases and J 7 bases, with 19 bases left between them.